This note documents a single T cell receptor (beta chain) sequence. This sample stems from a study of blood T cell repertoires in COVID-19. Study in general: Some COVID-19 samples were acute and others convalescent; all came from the United States, Italy and Spain. T cells, B-cell-depleted T cells, or PBMCs provided the cDNA or gDNA that served as material.

As originally analysed: Estimates of nucleated cell counts were drawn from the amplification of reference gene primers. The assay was immunoSEQ multiplex PCR, and TCRdb's table has in-frame clones only and misses some. The V and J calls and clone size are taken from that table; D and trimming were inferred from the DNA. The data show 46,000 or so clones, over 80% seen once. V dropped 3 bases and J dropped 2 bases, with 15 bases sitting between them. CDR1 is SEHNR, CDR2 FQNEAQ, per germline (reference sequence). CDR3 length equals 16 residues. The source is a man over 45 with acute or convalescent COVID-19. The V gene is TRBV7-9, the J gene TRBJ2-3, with D perhaps matching TRBD2 (7 bases). The sequenced sample consisted of peripheral blood. The CDR3 loop is CASSFGGPEHTDTQYF. DNA of the CDR3: TGTGCCAGCAGCTTCGGGGGGCCCGAGCACACAGATACGCAGTATTTT.